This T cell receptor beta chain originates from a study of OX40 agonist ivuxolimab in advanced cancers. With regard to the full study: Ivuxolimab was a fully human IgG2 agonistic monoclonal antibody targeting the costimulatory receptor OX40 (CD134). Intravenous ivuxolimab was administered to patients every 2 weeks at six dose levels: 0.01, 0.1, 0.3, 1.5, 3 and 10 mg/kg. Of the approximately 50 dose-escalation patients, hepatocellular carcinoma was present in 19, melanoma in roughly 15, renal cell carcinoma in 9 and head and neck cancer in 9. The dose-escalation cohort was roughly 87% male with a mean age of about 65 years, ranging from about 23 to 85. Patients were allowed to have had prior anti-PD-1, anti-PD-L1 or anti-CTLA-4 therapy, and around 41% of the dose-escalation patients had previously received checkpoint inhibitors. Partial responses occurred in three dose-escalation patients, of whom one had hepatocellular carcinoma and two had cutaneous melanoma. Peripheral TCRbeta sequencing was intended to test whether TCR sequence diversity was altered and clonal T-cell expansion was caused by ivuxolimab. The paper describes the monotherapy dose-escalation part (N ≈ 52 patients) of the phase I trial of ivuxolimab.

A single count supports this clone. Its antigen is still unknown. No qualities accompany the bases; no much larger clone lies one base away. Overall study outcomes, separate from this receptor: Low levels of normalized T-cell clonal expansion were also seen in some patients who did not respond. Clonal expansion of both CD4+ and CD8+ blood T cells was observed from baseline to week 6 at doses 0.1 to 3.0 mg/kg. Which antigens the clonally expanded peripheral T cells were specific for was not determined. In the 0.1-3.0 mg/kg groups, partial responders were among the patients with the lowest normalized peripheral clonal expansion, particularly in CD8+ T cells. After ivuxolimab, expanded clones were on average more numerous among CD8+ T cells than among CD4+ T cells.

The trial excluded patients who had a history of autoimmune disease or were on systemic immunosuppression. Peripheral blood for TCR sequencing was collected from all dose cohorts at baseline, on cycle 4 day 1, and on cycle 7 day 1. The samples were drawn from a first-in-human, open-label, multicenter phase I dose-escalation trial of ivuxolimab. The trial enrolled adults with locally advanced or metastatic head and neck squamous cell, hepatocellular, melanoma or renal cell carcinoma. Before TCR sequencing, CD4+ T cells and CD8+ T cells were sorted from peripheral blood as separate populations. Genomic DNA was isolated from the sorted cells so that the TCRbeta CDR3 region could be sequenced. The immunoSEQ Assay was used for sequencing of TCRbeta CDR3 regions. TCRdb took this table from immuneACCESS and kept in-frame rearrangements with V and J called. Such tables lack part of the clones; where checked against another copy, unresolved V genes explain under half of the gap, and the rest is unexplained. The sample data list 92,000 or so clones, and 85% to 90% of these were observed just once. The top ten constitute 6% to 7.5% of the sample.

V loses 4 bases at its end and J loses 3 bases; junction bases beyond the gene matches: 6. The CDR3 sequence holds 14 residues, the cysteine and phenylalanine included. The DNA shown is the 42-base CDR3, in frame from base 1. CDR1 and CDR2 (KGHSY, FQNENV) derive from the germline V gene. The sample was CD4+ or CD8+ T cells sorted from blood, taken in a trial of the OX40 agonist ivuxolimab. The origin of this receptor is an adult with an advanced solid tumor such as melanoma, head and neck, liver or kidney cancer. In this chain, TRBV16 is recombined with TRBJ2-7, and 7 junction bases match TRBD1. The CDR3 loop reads CASSLRDSGYEQYF. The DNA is TGTGCCAGCAGCCTCCGGGACAGCGGCTACGAGCAGTACTTC.